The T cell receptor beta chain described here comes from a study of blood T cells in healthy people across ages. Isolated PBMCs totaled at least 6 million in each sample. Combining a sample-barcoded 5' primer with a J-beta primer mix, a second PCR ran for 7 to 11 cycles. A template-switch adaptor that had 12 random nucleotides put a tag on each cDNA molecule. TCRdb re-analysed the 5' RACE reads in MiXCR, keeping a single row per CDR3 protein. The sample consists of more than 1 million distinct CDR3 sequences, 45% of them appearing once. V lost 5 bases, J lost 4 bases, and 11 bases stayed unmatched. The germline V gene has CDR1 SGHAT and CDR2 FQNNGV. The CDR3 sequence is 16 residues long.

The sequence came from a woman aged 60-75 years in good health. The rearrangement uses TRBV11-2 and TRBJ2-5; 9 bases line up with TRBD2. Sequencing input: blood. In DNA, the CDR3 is TGTGCCAGCAGCGGCCTCCGGACTAGCGTTGGAGAGACCCAGTACTTC. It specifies CASSGLRTSVGETQYF.